The entry below gives a single T cell receptor (beta chain) sequence along with its context. The CDR3 is 15 amino acids. CDR1 LGHNA and CDR2 YSLEER come from the germline V gene. V lost 0 bases to trimming and J lost 4 bases; unmatched junction nucleotides: 5. The data were obtained in a study of blood T cell repertoires in COVID-19. Study context: PBMCs, B-cell-depleted T cells, or T cells provided the cDNA or gDNA that made up the material.

Generated by immunoSEQ multiplex PCR, the TCRdb table keeps only in-frame clones and is missing some. This table has roughly 240,000 clones, 83% appearing once. This clonotype originated in a woman in her thirties or forties who had been exposed to COVID-19. V is TRBV4-3 and J is TRBJ1-2; 7 bases match TRBD1. Sequencing input: PBMCs or T cells enriched from blood (not recorded which). The CDR3 region has the DNA TGCGCCAGCAGCCAAGAGCACAGGGGTACCTATGGCTACACCTTC. It codes for CASSQEHRGTYGYTF.